These 3 T cell receptor beta chains were all obtained from the same sample, sequenced in a study of identical twins. TCRdb reanalysed the 5' RACE reads using MiXCR and keeps one entry per CDR3 protein. The sample holds a few hundred thousand distinct CDR3 sequences, about 10% seen once. Sequenced sample: naive T cells sorted from blood. These receptors came from a woman between 50 and 59 years old in good health.

This clonotype was recorded many times. The chain links TRBV12-3 or TRBV12-4 to TRBJ2-1; 10 positions match TRBD2. J lost 6 bases, V lost 2 bases, and 1 base had no gene match. The CDR3 spans 14 residues. DNA for the CDR3: TGTGCCAGCAGTTTAAGCGGGAGGGCCAATGAGCAGTTCTTC. Its protein is CASSLSGRANEQFF.

There are many counts of this clonotype. This chain uses TRBV6-5 with TRBJ2-2; TRBD2 might be the D (5 bases). CDR1 and CDR2 (germline): MNHEY, SVGAGI. V lost 1 base and J 6 bases, leaving 9 bases between the germline ends. This CDR3 is built from 14 residues. CDR3 amino acids: CASSYYEGSGELFF. The CDR3 bases are TGTGCCAGCAGTTACTACGAGGGATCCGGGGAGCTGTTTTTT.

This clonotype was seen a handful of times. The chain recombines TRBV4-1 with TRBJ2-7; 9 bases are shared with TRBD2. The germline V gene encodes CDR1 MGHRA and CDR2 YSYEKL. V dropped 0 bases and J dropped 3; count of bases not matched to a gene: 9. The CDR3 has 17 residues. In nucleotides, the CDR3 is TGCGCCAGCAGCCAAGATAGCACTAGCGGGCAATTCTACGAGCAGTACTTC. Translated, it gives CASSQDSTSGQFYEQYF.